A selection of T cell receptor beta chains follows, all from one sample in a study of blood T cell repertoires in COVID-19. The table came from immunoSEQ multiplex PCR; TCRdb's copy has only in-frame clones and leaves some out. The table lists 270,000 or so clones, approximately 90% of them singletons. The sample was PBMCs or T cells enriched from blood (not recorded which). Receptors originate from a man in his forties who had been exposed to COVID-19. CDR3s include the opening cysteine and the closing phenylalanine or tryptophan. A D gene is named only where the DNA matches it firmly. Some rows mark clone size as missing; the rest say once, few, many or name a class of expanded clone.

TRBJ1-4 NA NA TRBV15 TGTGCCACCCCGGACAGATTTAATGAAAAACTGTTTTTT CATPDRFNEKLFF
TRBJ1-2 TRBD1 NA TRBV30 TGTGCCTGGAGCGGACAGGGAAACTATGGCTACACCTTC CAWSGQGNYGYTF
TRBJ1-2 NA NA TRBV6-5 TGTGCCAGCACGATCGGGCAGGGGAGTCTAGATGGCTACACCTTC CASTIGQGSLDGYTF
TRBJ2-1 NA NA TRBV28 TGTGCCAGCAGTAGCGGTCACAATGAGCAGTTCTTC CASSSGHNEQFF
TRBJ1-1 TRBD1 NA TRBV29-1 TGCAGCGCTAGGACAGGGGGTTTCACTGAAGCTTTCTTT CSARTGGFTEAFF
TRBJ2-7 TRBD1 NA TRBV5-5 TGTGCCAGCAGCGCCATTAGGGGACAGGACTTATACTCTCGGTACTTC CASSAIRGQDLYSRYF
TRBJ1-5 NA once TRBV15 TGTGCCACCAGCAGAGATAGGGGTCAAGTTAGGAATCAGCCCCAGCATTTT CATSRDRGQVRNQPQHF
TRBJ1-4 NA NA TRBV13 TGTGCCAGCAGCTTCTATGGTAATGAAAAACTGTTTTTT CASSFYGNEKLFF
TRBJ2-2 NA NA TRBV10-3 TGTGCCAGTACAGACACCTTTTCTAACACCGGGGAGCTGTTTTTT CASTDTFSNTGELFF
TRBJ2-7 TRBD2 NA TRBV28 TGTGCCAGCAGTTTTGGGGGGGGACTAGCGGACTACGAGCAGTACTTC CASSFGGGLADYEQYF
TRBJ1-2 NA NA TRBV5-6 TGTGCCAGCAGTCGAGTCCCTTCTCTTCTAATCTATGGCTACACCTTC CASSRVPSLLIYGYTF
TRBJ2-3 TRBD1 NA TRBV29-1 TGCAGCGTTGAAGATCGAATGGTCAGGGGGCGGGGAGATACGCAGTATTTT CSVEDRMVRGRGDTQYF
TRBJ2-3 TRBD1 NA TRBV29-1 TGCAGCGTGAGACAGGGGACAGATACGCAGTATTTT CSVRQGTDTQYF
TRBJ2-1 TRBD1 NA TRBV19 TGTGCCAGTAGTACCATGGACAGGGCGGGTTCGAATGAGCAGTTCTTC CASSTMDRAGSNEQFF
TRBJ2-3 NA NA TRBV5-4 TGTGCCAGCAGCCCCTCCCCGGGAGAAGATACGCAGTATTTT CASSPSPGEDTQYF
TRBJ1-6 NA NA TRBV6-5 TGTGCCAGCAGTTACCTGACCCGGGGGGATTCCCTCCACTTT CASSYLTRGDSLHF
TRBJ1-5 TRBD1 NA TRBV2 TGTGCCAGCCACGACAGGGGAGGCAATCAGCCCCAGCATTTT CASHDRGGNQPQHF
TRBJ1-5 NA NA TRBV30 TGTGCCTGTGACAATACCGGTCAGCCCCAGCATTTT CACDNTGQPQHF
TRBJ2-6 NA NA TRBV6-6 TGTGCCAGCAGTCAAAACGCAGGGGTCTCTGGGGCCAACGTCCTGACTTTC CASSQNAGVSGANVLTF
TRBJ2-4 NA once TRBV13 TGTGCCAGCAGCACACAAAGACTAGCCAAAAACATTCAGTACTTC CASSTQRLAKNIQYF
TRBJ1-5 NA NA TRBV12-3/TRBV12-4 TGTGCCAGCAGTTTAGATGTACAGCCCCAGCATTTT CASSLDVQPQHF
TRBJ1-2 TRBD1 once TRBV7-2 TGTGCCAGCAGCTTAGTTGGACAGGGCAACCTACGATATGGCTACACCTTC CASSLVGQGNLRYGYTF
TRBJ1-4 TRBD1 NA TRBV28 TGTGCCAGCAGTACGACAGGGGGCGATGAAAAACTGTTTTTT CASSTTGGDEKLFF
TRBJ1-1 NA NA TRBV19 TGTGCCAGTAGTATGGGCAGGAACACTGAAGCTTTCTTT CASSMGRNTEAFF